This T cell receptor beta chain was identified during a study of CD8 T cells in ankylosing spondylitis. A note on this clonotype: The antigen remains undetermined.

The V and J ends lost 6 bases and 3 bases respectively, with 15 bases between them. The germline V gene encodes CDR1 DFQATT and CDR2 SNEGSKA (reference sequence). The CDR3 contains 13 residues. Each CDR3 protein is one row after TCRdb ran MiXCR on the 5' RACE reads. The table has about 800,000 distinct CDR3 sequences, 12% seen once. Study-level results: In ankylosing spondylitis blood, a motif of about eight highly homologous TCR beta variants appeared characteristic. Disease-associated clones were reportedly significantly overrepresented in matched ankylosing spondylitis synovial fluid.

The chain links TRBV20-1 to TRBJ2-7, with no clear D. The receptor comes from a male donor with ankylosing spondylitis. The sample comprised blood, either unsorted or a sorted T cell fraction (not recorded which). CDR3 protein: CSAPIALGYEQYF. CDR3 sequence (DNA): TGCAGTGCACCCATTGCGCTGGGCTACGAGCAGTACTTC.